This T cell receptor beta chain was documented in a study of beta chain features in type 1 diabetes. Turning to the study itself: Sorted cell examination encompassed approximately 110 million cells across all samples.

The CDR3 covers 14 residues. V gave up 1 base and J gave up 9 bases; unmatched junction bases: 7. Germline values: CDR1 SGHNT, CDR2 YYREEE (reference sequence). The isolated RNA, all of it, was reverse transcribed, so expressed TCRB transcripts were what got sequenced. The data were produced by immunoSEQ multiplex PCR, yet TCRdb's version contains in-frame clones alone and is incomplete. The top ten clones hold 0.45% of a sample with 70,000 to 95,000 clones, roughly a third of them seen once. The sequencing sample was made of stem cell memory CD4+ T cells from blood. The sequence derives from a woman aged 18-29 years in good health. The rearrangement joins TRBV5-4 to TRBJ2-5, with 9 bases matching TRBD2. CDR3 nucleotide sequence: TGTGCCAGCAGCTTGTCTCTAGCGGGACCCTCCCAGTACTTC. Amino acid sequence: CASSLSLAGPSQYF.